This T cell receptor beta chain is drawn from a study of blood T cells in healthy people across ages. CDR3 size: 19 residues. V lost 1 base, J lost 4 bases, and 11 bases stayed unmatched. Germline CDR1 and CDR2: LGHNA and YSLEER. This clonotype was detected only a few times. The authors ran a second PCR of 7 to 11 cycles using a sample-barcoded 5' primer and a J-beta primer mix. MiXCR, applied by TCRdb to the 5' RACE reads, yields one record per CDR3 protein. The data show 1.5 million to 2 million distinct CDR3 sequences, with roughly 27% seen just once and 6.5% to 8.5% held by the top ten. This receptor was obtained from a young woman in good health. Sequences were obtained from blood. This rearrangement joins TRBV4-3 to TRBJ2-7; 15 bases match TRBD2. The DNA of the CDR3 is TGCGCCAGCAGCCAAGGTGGGACTAGCGGGAGGAGTATGGGATACGAGCAGTACTTC. It codes for CASSQGGTSGRSMGYEQYF.